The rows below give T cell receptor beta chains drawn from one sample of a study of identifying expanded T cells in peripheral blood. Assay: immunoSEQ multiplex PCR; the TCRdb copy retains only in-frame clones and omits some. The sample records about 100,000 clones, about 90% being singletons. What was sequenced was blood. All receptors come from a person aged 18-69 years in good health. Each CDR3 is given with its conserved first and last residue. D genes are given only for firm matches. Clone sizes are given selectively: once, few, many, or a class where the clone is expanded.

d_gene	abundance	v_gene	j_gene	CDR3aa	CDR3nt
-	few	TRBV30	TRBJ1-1	CATTQDTEAFF	TGTGCCACCACCCAGGACACTGAAGCTTTCTTT
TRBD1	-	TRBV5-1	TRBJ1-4	CASSLGDRVTNEKLFF	TGCGCCAGCAGCTTGGGGGACAGGGTGACTAATGAAAAACTGTTTTTT
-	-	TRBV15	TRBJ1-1	CATSSKSGVTEAFF	TGTGCCACCAGCTCCAAGTCAGGGGTCACTGAAGCTTTCTTT
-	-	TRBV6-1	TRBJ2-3	CASSERQGHSTDTQYF	TGTGCCAGCAGTGAAAGGCAGGGCCACAGCACAGATACGCAGTATTTT
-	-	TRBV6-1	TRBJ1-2	CASLRRGTNYGYTF	TGTGCCAGCCTCCGTCGAGGGACTAACTATGGCTACACCTTC
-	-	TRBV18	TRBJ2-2	CASSLLEDANTGELFF	TGTGCCAGCTCACTCTTGGAGGACGCGAACACCGGGGAGCTGTTTTTT
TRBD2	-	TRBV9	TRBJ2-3	CASSVAPPYGLAGGDTQYF	TGTGCCAGCAGCGTAGCCCCGCCTTACGGACTAGCGGGGGGAGATACGCAGTATTTT
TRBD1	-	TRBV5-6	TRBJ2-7	CASSSRDRGVPYEQYF	TGTGCCAGCAGCTCCCGGGACAGGGGAGTCCCCTACGAGCAGTACTTC
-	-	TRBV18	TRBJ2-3	CASSPADTQYF	TGTGCCAGCTCACCGGCAGATACGCAGTATTTT
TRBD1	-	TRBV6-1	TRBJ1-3	CASSAQGTGNTIYF	TGTGCCAGCAGTGCACAGGGGACTGGAAACACCATATATTTT
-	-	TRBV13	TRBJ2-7	CASSSPREGTHEQYF	TGTGCCAGCAGCTCCCCCCGGGAAGGGACCCACGAGCAGTACTTC
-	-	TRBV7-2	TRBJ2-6	CASSLHSSGANVLTF	TGTGCCAGCAGCCTCCACAGCTCTGGGGCCAACGTCCTGACTTTC
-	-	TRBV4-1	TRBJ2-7	CASSPPSGEQYF	TGCGCCAGCAGCCCCCCATCCGGCGAGCAGTACTTC
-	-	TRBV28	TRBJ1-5	CASSFGTSNQPQHF	TGTGCCAGCAGTTTTGGGACGAGCAATCAGCCCCAGCATTTT
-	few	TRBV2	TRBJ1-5	CASSEWLNQPQHF	TGTGCCAGCAGTGAATGGTTGAATCAGCCCCAGCATTTT
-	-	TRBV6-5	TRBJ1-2	CASSYREYYGYTF	TGTGCCAGCAGTTACAGGGAGTACTATGGCTACACCTTC
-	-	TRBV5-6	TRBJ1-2	CASSPDKRRGYTF	TGTGCCAGCAGCCCCGACAAGAGGAGAGGCTACACCTTC
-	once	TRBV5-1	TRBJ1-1	CASSLGGASEAFF	TGCGCCAGCAGCTTGGGAGGAGCCTCTGAAGCTTTCTTT
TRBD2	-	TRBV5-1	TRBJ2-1	CASSVTSGRGAYNEQFF	TGCGCCAGCAGCGTGACTAGCGGGAGGGGGGCCTACAATGAGCAGTTCTTC
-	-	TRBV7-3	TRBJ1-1	CASSLRWNTEAFF	TGTGCCAGCAGCTTACGGTGGAACACTGAAGCTTTCTTT
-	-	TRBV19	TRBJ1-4	CASSKVHSAATNEKLFF	TGTGCCAGTAGTAAAGTACATTCAGCAGCAACTAATGAAAAACTGTTTTTT
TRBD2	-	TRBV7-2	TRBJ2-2	CASSLTSGGANTGELFF	TGTGCCAGCAGCTTAACTAGCGGGGGAGCGAACACCGGGGAGCTGTTTTTT
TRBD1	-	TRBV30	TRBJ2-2	CAWDTGAGELFF	TGTGCCTGGGATACAGGGGCCGGGGAGCTGTTTTTT
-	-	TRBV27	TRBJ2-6	CASSLGLRRANVLTF	TGTGCCAGCAGTTTAGGGCTGCGCCGGGCCAACGTCCTGACTTTC
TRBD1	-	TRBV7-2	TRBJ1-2	CASSLALPGGYGYTF	TGTGCCAGCAGCTTAGCGCTTCCAGGGGGCTATGGCTACACCTTC
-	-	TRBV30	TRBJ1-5	CAWSPLRKSQPQHF	TGTGCCTGGAGTCCACTGCGGAAAAGTCAGCCCCAGCATTTT
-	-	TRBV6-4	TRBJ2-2	CASPPGGRNTGELFF	TGTGCCAGCCCCCCCGGGGGGCGGAACACCGGGGAGCTGTTTTTT
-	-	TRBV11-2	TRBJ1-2	CASSPNRRTVYGYTF	TGTGCCAGCAGCCCCAATCGAAGGACAGTCTATGGCTACACCTTC
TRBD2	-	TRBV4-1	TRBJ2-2	CASSQETGGPIGELFF	TGCGCCAGCAGCCAAGAGACGGGAGGGCCTATCGGGGAGCTGTTTTTT
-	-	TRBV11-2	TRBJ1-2	CASGSYGYTF	TGTGCCAGCGGGTCTTATGGCTACACCTTC
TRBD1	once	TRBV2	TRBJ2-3	CAGRFQGATDTQYF	TGTGCCGGACGATTCCAGGGGGCTACAGATACGCAGTATTTT
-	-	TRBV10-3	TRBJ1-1	CAISVAGGTEAFF	TGTGCCATCAGTGTCGCGGGGGGCACTGAAGCTTTCTTT
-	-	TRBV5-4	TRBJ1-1	CASSLWGGNTEAFF	TGTGCCAGCAGCTTGTGGGGGGGGAACACTGAAGCTTTCTTT